Below are 25 T cell receptor beta chains sequenced from a single sample in a study of cytomegalovirus exposure and HLA in healthy donors. Primers included in the PCR were 60 Vbeta and 13 Jbeta primers. TCRdb's copy holds only in-frame clones and misses some; the assay was immunoSEQ multiplex PCR. The repertoire holds about 130,000 clones, with about 15% as singletons. The specimen sequenced was PBMCs. The receptors here all came from a female donor in good health and CMV-seropositive.

The chain joins TRBV6-5 to TRBJ2-7; the D gene is possibly TRBD2 (5 bases). Trimming cost V 9 bases and J 2 bases, with 14 bases left between them. This CDR3 contains 13 residues. CDR1 and CDR2 from the germline V gene are MNHEY and SVGAGI. Here the CDR3 DNA reads TGTGCCAGTAGCGAGCCCTTTACCTACGAGCAGTACTTC. Residues: CASSEPFTYEQYF.

The V and J genes are TRBV5-1 and TRBJ1-6; weak D call: TRBD1 (6 bases). CDR3 length: 16 amino acids. The ends were cut back, 1 base at V and 5 bases at J, with 13 bases in the middle. Germline CDR1 is SGHRS and CDR2 is YFSETQ. The CDR3 coding sequence is TGCGCCAGCAGCTTGACAGGGAGGGTTGATAATTCACCCCTCCACTTT. It translates to CASSLTGRVDNSPLHF.

This clone was seen more than once but under ten times. This chain uses TRBV5-6 with TRBJ2-5, with TRBD2 as a possible D gene (7 bases). The germline CDR1 and CDR2 sequences are SGHDT and YYEEEE. V shed 4 bases and J shed 4 bases, with 20 bases lying between them. CDR3 length equals 16 residues. The CDR3 DNA sequence: TGTGCCAGCAGCCTACCGACGGGGGGCCCCGGAGAGACCCAGTACTTC. Encoded protein: CASSLPTGGPGETQYF.

This clone was counted between two and nine times. The chain uses TRBV30 and TRBJ2-4, with TRBD1 identical over 7 bases. Trimming removed 3 bases from V and 2 bases from J; junction bases left unmatched: 13. CDR1 and CDR2 (germline): GTSNPN, SVGIG (reference sequence). The CDR3 runs to 17 residues. The CDR3 DNA reads as TGTGCCTGGAGACAGGGGATGAAAGAGGGTCCCAAAAACATTCAGTACTTC. Translating gives CAWRQGMKEGPKNIQYF.

The chain couples TRBV5-1 to TRBJ2-7, with TRBD2 matching 11 bases. This CDR3 is built from 16 residues. CDR1 is SGHRS, CDR2 YFSETQ, per germline. V was clipped by 2 bases and J by 5 bases; unmatched bases: 9. The CDR3 sequence: CASSLRASGGNNEQYF. The CDR3 nucleotides are TGCGCCAGCAGCTTAAGGGCTAGCGGGGGGAACAACGAGCAGTACTTC.

This clone was found a few times. The chain employs TRBV18 and TRBJ1-4; TRBD1 is a possible D gene (6 bases). V was trimmed by 5 bases and J by 0 bases, leaving 13 bases between them. The CDR3 extends over 16 amino acids. Germline lookup yields CDR1 KGHSH and CDR2 LQKENI. CDR3 sequence (DNA): TGTGCCAGCTCAGCTCAGGGGTTTGCAACTAATGAAAAACTGTTTTTT. Its translation is CASSAQGFATNEKLFF.

This clone appeared a few times. V and J are TRBV5-1 and TRBJ2-7, with TRBD1 matching 11 bases. CDR1 and CDR2 (germline): SGHRS, YFSETQ. Trimming at V came to 4 bases and at J to 3 bases, leaving 3 bases not matched to a gene. The CDR3 is made up of 14 amino acids. CDR3 bases: TGCGCCAGCAGCGGACAGGGGGCCGTCTACGAGCAGTACTTC. Residues: CASSGQGAVYEQYF.

The rearrangement uses TRBV27 and TRBJ2-3, with 13 bases aligning to TRBD2. CDR3 length: 16 residues. CDR1 MNHEY and CDR2 SMNVEV come from the germline V gene (reference sequence). With V trimmed by 0 bases and J by 5 bases, 2 bases remained unmatched. CDR3 in DNA: TGTGCCAGCAGTTTATCACTAGCGGGGGGGGTAGATACGCAGTATTTT. This gives the protein CASSLSLAGGVDTQYF.

The chain joins TRBV10-3 to TRBJ2-7; D unresolved. V lost 3 bases to trimming and J lost 5 bases, with 20 bases between them. Germline CDR1 reads ENHRY; CDR2 reads SYGVKD. There are 16 residues in the CDR3. The CDR3 DNA follows: TGTGCCATCAGTGACGAACGGGTGAACTTTCGGGACGAGCAGTACTTC. It codes for CAISDERVNFRDEQYF.

J is TRBJ2-7 and V is TRBV5-1; D is perhaps TRBD2 (5 bases). The CDR3 is 15 amino acids. V lost 1 base to trimming and J lost 5 bases, with 16 bases between them. The germline gives CDR1 SGHRS, CDR2 YFSETQ. The CDR3: CASSLFGSTADEQYF. CDR3 DNA: TGCGCCAGCAGCTTGTTTGGGAGCACCGCGGACGAGCAGTACTTC.

The J gene is TRBJ2-1, the V gene TRBV27; TRBD1 agrees at 11 bases. There are 16 residues in the CDR3. V gave up 6 bases and J gave up 2 bases; unmatched junction bases: 6. Per the germline V gene, CDR1 is MNHEY and CDR2 is SMNVEV (reference sequence). The CDR3 sequence is CASSSQGQGAYNEQFF. The CDR3 nucleotides read TGTGCCAGCAGCTCCCAGGGACAGGGGGCCTACAATGAGCAGTTCTTC.

The chain has TRBV4-3 and TRBJ2-1; no reliable D call. The germline V gene encodes CDR1 LGHNA and CDR2 YSLEER. The CDR3 sequence is 13 residues long. Trimming cost V 0 bases and J 7 bases, with 7 bases left between them. The CDR3 nucleotides are TGCGCCAGCAGCCAAGATGTTAGAAATGAGCAGTTCTTC. This sequence encodes CASSQDVRNEQFF.

The chain employs TRBV5-1 and TRBJ2-7; possible D gene TRBD2, 6 bases. This CDR3 spans 16 amino acids. Germline lookup yields CDR1 SGHRS and CDR2 YFSETQ. Trimming cost V 0 bases and J 0 bases, with 13 bases left between them. DNA of the CDR3: TGCGCCAGCAGCTTGGTATTGGCGGGGAGCTCCTACGAGCAGTACTTC. Translation gives CASSLVLAGSSYEQYF.

The rearrangement links TRBV6-5 to TRBJ2-5, with TRBD2 as a possible D gene (5 bases). Germline assignment: CDR1 MNHEY and CDR2 SVGAGI. There are 15 residues in the CDR3. V was pared by 3 bases and J by 1 base, with 12 bases between. In DNA, the CDR3 is TGTGCCAGCAGTTATTCTAGCAGCACCCAAGAGACCCAGTACTTC. This encodes CASSYSSSTQETQYF.

The chain's CDR3 is CASSQHVLGESYEQYF. The DNA of the CDR3 is TGCGCCAGCAGCCAACATGTCCTAGGGGAATCCTACGAGCAGTACTTC. This chain uses TRBV4-3 with TRBJ2-7; a weak D match, TRBD1 (5 bases). The CDR3 runs 16 residues. Trimming stripped 2 bases from V and 1 base from J, with 15 bases between. The germline V gene has CDR1 LGHNA and CDR2 YSLEER.

This clone was detected only a few times. CDR3 loop: CASSFTGGILNEKLFF. DNA for the CDR3: TGTGCCAGCAGCTTCACAGGGGGTATACTTAATGAAAAACTGTTTTTT. This chain joins TRBV7-9 and TRBJ1-4, with TRBD1 identical over 8 bases. The CDR3 sequence is 16 residues long. V dropped 3 bases and J dropped 4; count of bases not matched to a gene: 7. Germline V CDR1 and CDR2: SEHNR, FQNEAQ (reference sequence).

There are a few counts of this clone. This chain uses TRBV7-3 with TRBJ2-7, with 7 bases fitting TRBD1. Germline CDR1 is SGHTA and CDR2 is FQGTGA. There are 13 residues in the CDR3. V trimming: 2 bases; J trimming: 3 bases; junction bases outside the gene matches: 1. The CDR3 is CASSLAGGYEQYF. DNA of the CDR3: TGTGCCAGCAGCTTAGCAGGGGGCTACGAGCAGTACTTC.

This clone has only a few counts. The rearrangement joins TRBV28 to TRBJ2-7, with D possibly TRBD2 on 5 matching bases. This CDR3 has 17 residues. Germline V gives CDR1 MDHEN, CDR2 SYDVKM. V lost 6 bases, J lost 0 bases, and 21 bases lay in between. The CDR3 protein is CASRPKLSSPSSYEQYF. DNA of the CDR3: TGTGCCAGCAGACCCAAACTCTCTAGCCCAAGCTCCTACGAGCAGTACTTC.

The genes are TRBV7-2 and TRBJ2-1; no firm D call. Trimming stripped 4 bases from V and 3 bases from J, with 13 bases between. The CDR3 covers 15 residues. Germline assignment: CDR1 SGHTA and CDR2 FQGNSA. The CDR3: CASSYYSQIYNEQFF. The CDR3 DNA reads as TGTGCCAGCAGCTATTATAGCCAAATCTACAATGAGCAGTTCTTC. Looking up the rest from reference TRBV7-2 and TRBJ2-1 gives the full variable domain: GAGVSQSPSNKVTEKGKDVELRCDPISGHTALYWYRQSLGQGLEFLIYFQGNSAPDKSGLPSDRFSAERTGGSVSTLTIQRTQQEDSAVYLCASSYYSQIYNEQFFGPGTRLTVL.

This chain's CDR3 is CASAREVDLTDTQYF. DNA of the CDR3: TGTGCCAGCGCCCGTGAGGTTGACCTCACAGATACGCAGTATTTT. The chain has TRBV28 and TRBJ2-3; D gene uncertain. CDR3 length: 15 amino acids. The V gene's germline CDR1 is MDHEN and CDR2 SYDVKM. V dropped 8 bases and J dropped 2 bases, with 17 bases sitting between them.

This clone was seen more than once but under ten times. The chain is built from TRBV5-1 and TRBJ1-2, with D maybe TRBD1 (5 bases). V was shortened by 7 bases and J by 4 bases, with 14 bases between the two germline ends. The germline V gene encodes CDR1 SGHRS and CDR2 YFSETQ. The CDR3 is 13 residues long. CDR3 in DNA: TGCGCCAGCTCCGTCAGGGCAGCCTATGGCTACACCTTC. Translated: CASSVRAAYGYTF.

The V and J genes are TRBV7-9 and TRBJ1-4; TRBD1 aligns across 7 bases. V lost 5 bases and J lost 10; bases outside the gene matches: 7. The germline CDR1 and CDR2 sequences are SEHNR and FQNEAQ (reference sequence). The CDR3 runs 13 residues. The CDR3 DNA reads TGTGCCAGCAGCCCCGGGACAGACGGAAAACTGTTTTTT. It encodes CASSPGTDGKLFF.

This clone was found a few times. The J gene is TRBJ1-4, the V gene TRBV5-6, with 7 bases lining up with TRBD1. Germline-derived CDR1 and CDR2 are SGHDT and YYEEEE. The CDR3 covers 15 residues. V dropped 1 base and J dropped 8; count of bases not matched to a gene: 8. CDR3 residues: CASSLRGRGREKLFF. In nucleotides, the CDR3 is TGTGCCAGCAGCTTGCGTGGCAGGGGGAGGGAAAAACTGTTTTTT.

This clone has a handful of counts. The V and J genes are TRBV27 and TRBJ2-7; 11 bases fit TRBD2. CDR1 is MNHEY, CDR2 SMNVEV, per germline (reference sequence). Trimming took 4 bases from V and 2 from J; bases not matched to a gene: 1. This CDR3 has 14 residues. The CDR3: CASSSTSGAYEQYF. As DNA, the CDR3 is TGTGCCAGCAGTTCGACTAGCGGGGCCTACGAGCAGTACTTC.

This clone was picked up a small number of times. V usage is TRBV6-1 and J usage is TRBJ1-1; TRBD1 is a possible D gene (5 bases). The V and J ends lost 6 bases and 4 bases respectively, with 18 bases between them. Germline V gene data show CDR1 as MNHNS and CDR2 as SASEGT. The length of the CDR3 is 15 residues. CDR3 sequence: CASSTQTGGGTEAFF. The CDR3, as DNA: TGTGCCAGCAGCACCCAAACGGGGGGGGGCACTGAAGCTTTCTTT.